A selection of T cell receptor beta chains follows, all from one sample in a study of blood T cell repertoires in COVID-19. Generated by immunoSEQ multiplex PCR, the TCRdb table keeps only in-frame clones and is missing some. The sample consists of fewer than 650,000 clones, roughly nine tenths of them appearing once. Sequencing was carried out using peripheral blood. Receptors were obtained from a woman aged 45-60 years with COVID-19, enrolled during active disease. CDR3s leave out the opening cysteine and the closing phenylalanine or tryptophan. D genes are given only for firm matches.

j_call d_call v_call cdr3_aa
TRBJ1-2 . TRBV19 ASSGRDANYGYT
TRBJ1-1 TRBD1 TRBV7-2 ASSLDRGYTEAF
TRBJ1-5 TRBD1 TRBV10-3 AISEYGQGPQPQH
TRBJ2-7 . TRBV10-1 ASSENMGRQY
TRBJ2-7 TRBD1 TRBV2 ADGTGGKEQY
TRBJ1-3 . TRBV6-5 ASSFFGSGNTIY
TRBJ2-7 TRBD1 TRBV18 ASSRDRVEQY
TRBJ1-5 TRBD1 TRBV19 ASSIVRDRGQPQH
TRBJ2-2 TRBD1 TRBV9 ASTKTGTNTGELF
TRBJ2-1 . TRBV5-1 ASSLGWADSYNEQF
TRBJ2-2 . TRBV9 ASSQITGELF
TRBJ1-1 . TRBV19 ASSIEAGVSPQAF
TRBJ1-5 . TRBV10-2 ASSHRGVRQPQH
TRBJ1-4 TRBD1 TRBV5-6 ASSQGGGKLF
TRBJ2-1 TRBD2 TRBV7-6 ASSPRLAGALYNEQF
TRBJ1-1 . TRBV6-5 ASSAGSNTEAF
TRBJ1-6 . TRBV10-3 AISEELQGSPLH
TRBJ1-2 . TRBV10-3 AISEEDWGGYT
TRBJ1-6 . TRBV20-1 SASRGGDEFSPLH
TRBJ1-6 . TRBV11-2 ASSLRQNSPLH
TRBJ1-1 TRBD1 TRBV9 ASSAYSGTGGAGTEAF
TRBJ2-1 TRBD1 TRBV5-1 ASSGGTGGFNEQF
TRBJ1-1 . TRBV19 ASSITDLNTEAF
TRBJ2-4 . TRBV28 ASSSSSWAPLAKNIQY
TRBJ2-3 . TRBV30 AFDEGGNSYTQY
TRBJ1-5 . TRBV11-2 ASSYGGFENQPQH
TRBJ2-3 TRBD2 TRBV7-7 ASSLGGSGVDTQY